The source of this T cell receptor beta chain is a study of blood T cell repertoires in COVID-19. Repertoires were generated with immunoSEQ multiplex PCR, while TCRdb's copy carries only in-frame clones and drops some. The table has more than 250,000 clones, about nine tenths seen once; the top ten hold 6% to 8%. The V and J ends lost 4 bases and 5 bases, in that order; junction bases with no gene match: 15. The germline CDR1 and CDR2 sequences are SGHNT and YYREEE (reference sequence). This CDR3 comprises 16 residues. Enrollment of patients from Seattle took place during active infection, with longitudinal follow-up.

The source is a woman aged 50 to 60 with COVID-19, enrolled during active disease. The chain is built from TRBV5-4 and TRBJ2-7; 7 nucleotides align to TRBD1. Source material: peripheral blood. The CDR3 DNA reads TGTGCCAGCAGCCGAAGACCAACACAGGGGTCCGACGAGCAGTACTTC. This gives the protein CASSRRPTQGSDEQYF.